The 32 T cell receptor beta chains given below trace back to one sample, sequenced in a study of T-cell memory formation after mild COVID-19. TCRdb ran MiXCR on the 5' RACE reads and lists one entry per CDR3 protein. Among 540,000 or so distinct CDR3 sequences listed, 20% were seen once. The sequenced sample consisted of PBMCs or a T cell subset sorted from them (not recorded which). The receptors were sampled from an adult woman who had mild COVID-19 (a few samples of this study predate the infection). Cell type and time point are not known.

This clonotype has just a few counts. The J gene is TRBJ2-7, the V gene TRBV9; the match to TRBD1 covers 7 bases. V was clipped by 4 bases and J by 1 base; unmatched bases: 8. This CDR3 has 15 residues. CDR1 is SGDLS, CDR2 YYNGEE, per germline. The CDR3 DNA follows: TGTGCCAGCAGCCTAGGACAGGCGACATCCTACGAGCAGTACTTC. Translating gives CASSLGQATSYEQYF.

The table lists this clonotype with a few counts. The chain links TRBV5-1 to TRBJ2-1, with TRBD2 matching 8 bases. The germline V gene encodes CDR1 SGHRS and CDR2 YFSETQ. The CDR3 contains 14 residues. The V segment lost 7 bases and the J segment 7 bases; nucleotides outside the gene matches: 10. This chain's CDR3 is CASYASGSGNEQFF. The DNA for the CDR3 is TGCGCCAGCTACGCCAGCGGGAGTGGAAATGAGCAGTTCTTC. Full variable domain (rest looked up from reference TRBV5-1 and TRBJ2-1): KAGVTQTPRYLIKTRGQQVTLSCSPISGHRSVSWYQQTPGQGLQFLFEYFSETQRNKGNFPGRFSGRQFSNSRSEMNVSTLELGDSALYLCASYASGSGNEQFFGPGTRLTVL.

This clonotype appeared many times. The rearrangement joins TRBV29-1 to TRBJ2-1; 7 positions agree with TRBD2. V lost 4 bases to trimming and J lost 10 bases; unmatched junction nucleotides: 10. Germline values: CDR1 SQVTM, CDR2 ANQGSEA. This CDR3 contains 13 residues. The chain's CDR3 is CSVVVDSGGEQFF. The CDR3 coding sequence is TGCAGCGTTGTCGTAGACTCGGGGGGAGAGCAGTTCTTC.

The chain is built from TRBV11-1 and TRBJ2-7, with D possibly matching TRBD1 (6 bases). The CDR3 covers 15 residues. Germline values: CDR1 SGHAT, CDR2 FQDESV (reference sequence). V lost 4 bases to trimming and J lost 1 base, with 14 bases between them. In nucleotides, the CDR3 is TGTGCCAGCAGCTCCAGGGGTCTTCCTTCCTACGAGCAGTACTTC. This gives the protein CASSSRGLPSYEQYF.

This clonotype has a handful of counts. The CDR3 DNA sequence: TGCGCCAGCAGAAACTACACAGGGCGCACCGGGGAGCTGTTTTTT. Residues: CASRNYTGRTGELFF. The chain carries TRBV5-1 and TRBJ2-2; TRBD1 is a possible D gene (6 bases). CDR3 length: 15 amino acids. Trimming took off 5 bases at V and 4 bases at J, with 15 bases between the two ends. Germline values: CDR1 SGHRS, CDR2 YFSETQ.

The gene calls are TRBV6-5 and TRBJ2-1; TRBD2 matches at 7 bases. The CDR3 is 15 residues long. Germline CDR1 MNHEY, CDR2 SVGAGI. V trimming: 4 bases; J trimming: 2 bases; junction bases outside the gene matches: 5. The CDR3 loop reads CASSSRDYTYNEQFF. In DNA, the CDR3 is TGTGCCAGCAGTTCAAGGGACTATACCTACAATGAGCAGTTCTTC.

This clonotype was observed a few times. The rearrangement joins TRBV7-2 to TRBJ2-1; 9 nucleotides match TRBD2. The ends lost 2 bases at V and 9 bases at J; junction bases unmatched: 11. Germline values: CDR1 SGHTA, CDR2 FQGNSA. This CDR3 is 16 amino acids long. In nucleotides, the CDR3 is TGTGCCAGCAGCTTAACGGCCGGCCTAGCGGGGCCTGAGCAGTTCTTC. Protein product: CASSLTAGLAGPEQFF.

This clonotype was detected only a few times. This chain links TRBV7-9 with TRBJ2-7; no firm D call. The CDR3 is 17 residues long. Trimming left V 1 base short and J 4 bases short, with 20 bases between. CDR1 is SEHNR, CDR2 FQNEAQ, per germline (reference sequence). CDR3 sequence: CASSLDGPHGSRYEQYF. In DNA, the CDR3 is TGTGCCAGCAGCTTAGACGGCCCGCACGGGTCTAGGTACGAGCAGTACTTC.

The CDR3, as DNA: TGTGCCAGCAGCTTAACCGGGACAGGGTCGGTCCTCTCCTATAATTCACCCCTCCACTTT. Translating it yields CASSLTGTGSVLSYNSPLHF. The rearrangement links TRBV7-2 to TRBJ1-6; TRBD1 matches at 9 bases. The CDR3 length is 20 residues. The ends lost 2 bases at V and 0 bases at J; junction bases unmatched: 11. Germline V gene lookup returns CDR1 SGHTA and CDR2 FQGNSA.

This clonotype was counted only a few times. The genes are TRBV9 and TRBJ2-3; 9 bases fit TRBD2. Germline V gives CDR1 SGDLS, CDR2 YYNGEE. With 0 bases clipped from V and 4 bases from J, the junction kept 6 bases outside the gene matches. This CDR3 spans 16 amino acids. The CDR3 loop reads CASSVAGRGGADTQYF. The DNA of the CDR3 is TGTGCCAGCAGCGTAGCCGGGCGGGGGGGCGCAGATACGCAGTATTTT.

This clonotype turned up a few times. The chain employs TRBV12-3 or TRBV12-4 and TRBJ2-7, with 8 bases matching TRBD1. V was clipped by 2 bases and J by 2 bases; unmatched bases: 5. The CDR3 loop spans 15 amino acids. CDR3 region: CASSLQPGGPYEQYF. Here the CDR3 DNA reads TGTGCCAGCAGTTTACAACCAGGGGGCCCCTACGAGCAGTACTTC.

This clonotype was picked up a small number of times. The gene calls are TRBV7-2 and TRBJ1-5; 7 nucleotides match TRBD1. Germline V lookup: CDR1 SGHTA, CDR2 FQGNSA. This CDR3 region has 15 residues. J lost 0 bases, V lost 5 bases, and 4 bases had no gene match. The CDR3 here is CASSQGGSSNQPQHF. The CDR3 nucleotides are TGTGCCAGCAGCCAAGGGGGCAGTAGCAATCAGCCCCAGCATTTT. The full variable domain, its missing parts supplied by reference TRBV7-2 and TRBJ1-5, is GAGVSQSPSNKVTEKGKDVELRCDPISGHTALYWYRQSLGQGLEFLIYFQGNSAPDKSGLPSDRFSAERTGGSVSTLTIQRTQQEDSAVYLCASSQGGSSNQPQHFGDGTRLSIL.

This clonotype was counted a few times. The chain is built from TRBV7-3 and TRBJ2-3, with D possibly being TRBD2 (5 bases). Trimming cost V 3 bases and J 10 bases, with 14 bases left between them. This CDR3 region has 13 residues. CDR1 is SGHTA and CDR2 is FQGTGA in the germline V gene. CDR3 nucleotides: TGTGCCAGCAGCTTCGGAGGTTCCCCGTCGCAGTATTTT. Protein: CASSFGGSPSQYF.

V gene TRBV7-9 combines with J gene TRBJ2-1; D possibly uses TRBD1 or TRBD2 (6 bases each). The V and J ends lost 8 bases and 0 bases respectively, with 11 bases between them. Germline V gives CDR1 SEHNR, CDR2 FQNEAQ (reference sequence). The CDR3 runs 14 residues. The DNA of the CDR3 is TGTGCCAGCTTGGGGGGCCTCTCCTACAATGAGCAGTTCTTC. Protein product: CASLGGLSYNEQFF.

This clonotype occurred a few times. The chain links TRBV20-1 to TRBJ2-7; D may be TRBD2 (7 bases). Germline V CDR1 and CDR2: DFQATT, SNEGSKA (reference sequence). This CDR3 is built from 15 residues. With 0 bases removed from V and 2 bases from J, the gap between germline ends came to 14 bases. CDR3 sequence reads: CSARDLGGAPYEQYF. CDR3 DNA: TGCAGTGCTAGAGATCTGGGGGGGGCCCCCTACGAGCAGTACTTC.

This clonotype showed up just a few times. The chain couples TRBV20-1 to TRBJ2-3; D call uncertain. CDR1 is DFQATT, CDR2 SNEGSKA, per germline (reference sequence). The CDR3 runs 11 residues. V lost 1 base and J lost 6, with 5 bases in between. For the CDR3, the DNA is TGCAGTGCTAGAGTAGATGATACGCAGTATTTT. This gives the protein CSARVDDTQYF.

This clonotype turned up a few times. The chain is built from TRBV27 and TRBJ2-7; D remains unclear. V was shortened by 6 bases and J by 3 bases, with 15 bases between the two germline ends. This CDR3 is built from 14 residues. Per the germline V gene, CDR1 is MNHEY and CDR2 is SMNVEV (reference sequence). DNA of the CDR3: TGTGCCAGCAGCCACGACAAAGGCCACTACGAGCAGTACTTC. Translated, it gives CASSHDKGHYEQYF.

This clonotype came up many times. The chain joins TRBV12-3 or TRBV12-4 to TRBJ2-7; a weak D match, TRBD2 (6 bases). This CDR3 has 15 residues. Trimming took 5 bases from V and 7 from J, leaving 21 bases between them. This CDR3 is CASSPLLAAPSEQYF. The CDR3 DNA sequence: TGTGCCAGCAGTCCACTACTAGCTGCGCCTTCGGAGCAGTACTTC.

There are a few counts of this clonotype. V gene TRBV5-1 combines with J gene TRBJ2-2; 9 nucleotides align to TRBD1. The germline V gene encodes CDR1 SGHRS and CDR2 YFSETQ. V was pared by 4 bases and J by 4 bases, with 11 bases of the junction left unmatched. There are 17 residues in the CDR3. Written as DNA, the CDR3 is TGCGCCAGCAGCCCCCATACTATGACAGGGGGCACCGGGGAGCTGTTTTTT. It encodes CASSPHTMTGGTGELFF.

This clonotype was counted a few times. The V and J genes are TRBV7-3 and TRBJ2-3, with 10 nucleotides matching TRBD2. Germline V lookup: CDR1 SGHTA, CDR2 FQGTGA. The V gene end was trimmed by 3 bases and the J gene end by 4 bases; junction bases not matched to a gene: 4. The CDR3 runs 15 residues. The CDR3 coding sequence is TGTGCCAGCAGCTTCAGCGGGGGGGCCCCAGATACGCAGTATTTT. Protein: CASSFSGGAPDTQYF.

This clonotype was recorded a few times. The gene calls are TRBV28 and TRBJ1-2; D unresolved. Germline V CDR1 and CDR2: MDHEN, SYDVKM. The CDR3 contains 12 residues. V lost 3 bases and J 8 bases, leaving 10 bases between the germline ends. CDR3 residues: CASSLVGNGYTF. The CDR3 DNA is TGTGCCAGCAGTTTGGTAGGGAACGGCTACACCTTC.

This clonotype was observed a few times. The rearrangement links TRBV29-1 to TRBJ1-2, with 8 bases fitting TRBD1. The ends lost 5 bases at V and 5 bases at J; junction bases unmatched: 7. The CDR3 length is 13 residues. Germline CDR1 SQVTM, CDR2 ANQGSEA. The CDR3 sequence is CSVWTGIPYGYTF. The CDR3 nucleotides read TGCAGCGTTTGGACAGGGATCCCTTATGGCTACACCTTC.

This clonotype turned up a few times. The chain employs TRBV12-3 or TRBV12-4 and TRBJ2-1, with D perhaps TRBD2 (5 bases). CDR3 length: 12 amino acids. With 8 bases removed from V and 6 bases from J, the gap between germline ends came to 11 bases. The CDR3: CASLEGGNEQFF. The CDR3, as DNA: TGTGCCAGCCTTGAGGGCGGCAATGAGCAGTTCTTC.

The table lists this clonotype with a few counts. The V call is TRBV19, the J call TRBJ1-1, with TRBD1 identical over 8 bases. The CDR3 has 15 residues. Germline trimming cut 7 bases from V and 0 bases from J; bases unmatched to any gene: 7. Germline V gene sequence: CDR1 LNHDA, CDR2 SQIVND (reference sequence). The CDR3 DNA sequence: TGTGCCAGTAAACGTCAGGGGGCAGTGAACACTGAAGCTTTCTTT. Translating it yields CASKRQGAVNTEAFF.

This chain uses TRBV19 with TRBJ2-7; D unclear. CDR1 is LNHDA, CDR2 SQIVND, per germline (reference sequence). The V end lost 0 bases, the J end lost 6 bases, and 9 bases lay between the germline ends. The CDR3 has 13 amino acids. CDR3 sequence reads: CASSIDRGGEQYF. In DNA, the CDR3 is TGTGCCAGTAGTATAGATCGAGGTGGCGAGCAGTACTTC.

This chain connects TRBV7-9 to TRBJ1-3; D is perhaps TRBD1 (6 bases). V lost 7 bases to trimming and J lost 0 bases, with 13 bases between them. The CDR3 consists of 15 residues. The V gene's germline CDR1 is SEHNR and CDR2 FQNEAQ (reference sequence). CDR3 sequence reads: CASKPGHLSGNTIYF. Written as DNA, the CDR3 is TGTGCCAGCAAACCGGGACACCTCTCTGGAAACACCATATATTTT.

The chain combines TRBV20-1 with TRBJ2-7, with 11 nucleotides matching TRBD2. The CDR3 sequence is 17 residues long. CDR1 DFQATT and CDR2 SNEGSKA come from the germline V gene (reference sequence). After removal of 1 base from V and 4 bases from J, the junction contained 12 bases not matched to a gene. The CDR3 is CSARVTRGSGGAYEQYF. The CDR3 nucleotides are TGCAGTGCTAGAGTAACTCGAGGTAGCGGGGGGGCTTACGAGCAGTACTTC.

This clonotype was observed a handful of times. The genes are TRBV6-6 and TRBJ2-5; the D gene is possibly TRBD2 (6 bases). This CDR3 is built from 15 residues. The ends were cut back, 2 bases at V and 5 bases at J, with 15 bases in the middle. Germline values: CDR1 MNHNY, CDR2 SVGAGI (reference sequence). As DNA, the CDR3 is TGTGCCAGCAGTTACCCAACGGAGGGTTGGGAGACCCAGTACTTC. Protein sequence: CASSYPTEGWETQYF.

The chain carries TRBV27 and TRBJ1-5; D is undetermined. Trimming removed 5 bases at V and 5 bases at J, with 16 bases between. Germline CDR1 is MNHEY and CDR2 is SMNVEV (reference sequence). The CDR3 covers 15 residues. The CDR3 DNA reads TGTGCCAGCAGTCTGACCGGTAGAGATTATCAGCCCCAGCATTTT. This sequence encodes CASSLTGRDYQPQHF.

The rearrangement uses TRBV12-3 or TRBV12-4 and TRBJ2-3, with D possibly matching TRBD1 (6 bases). This CDR3 is 15 amino acids long. The V end was cut by 1 base, the J end by 1 base, with 9 bases between. CDR3 sequence: CASSLGGPGTDTQYF. The DNA for the CDR3 is TGTGCCAGCAGTTTAGGGGGGCCGGGCACAGATACGCAGTATTTT.

This clonotype was observed many times. The chain uses TRBV7-2 and TRBJ2-7; tentative D call: TRBD1 (6 bases). The germline V and J ends were trimmed by 4 bases and 4 bases, with 11 bases remaining between them. CDR3 length: 13 residues. From germline, CDR1 is SGHTA and CDR2 FQGNSA. The CDR3 region has the DNA TGTGCCAGCAGCTATACAGGGAGTTACGAGCAGTACTTC. Translation: CASSYTGSYEQYF.

The J gene is TRBJ2-3, the V gene TRBV5-1; 10 bases align to TRBD2. V was clipped by 3 bases and J by 1 base; unmatched bases: 11. Germline V gene lookup returns CDR1 SGHRS and CDR2 YFSETQ. This CDR3 region has 18 residues. Here the CDR3 DNA reads TGCGCCAGCAGCTCAGGCCATGGGCTAGCGGGGGGCACAGATACGCAGTATTTT. It yields the protein CASSSGHGLAGGTDTQYF.